Shown below are 9 T cell receptor beta chains from a single sample sequenced in a study of blood T cells in healthy people across ages (dated by TCRdb to between 2015 and 2017). To prepare the library, 5' RACE was applied. Instrument used: Illumina HiSeq 2500. A second roughly 6 to 12 cycle PCR used a sample-barcoded 5' primer and a J-beta primer mix. TCRdb redid the processing of the public reads, applying fastp at Q25 and MiXCR, and retained in-frame beta chains. Rows merge per CDR3 protein into single entries with the most common DNA and genes. The sample contains 1 million or so distinct CDR3 sequences, 35% to 50% of them found a single time. Over 15% of the sample rests with the top ten. The sample taken for sequencing was blood. These TCRs come from a woman in her sixties in good health.

V usage is TRBV5-1 and J usage is TRBJ1-1; 12 positions agree with TRBD1. Germline V gene sequence: CDR1 SGHRS, CDR2 YFSETQ. The CDR3 loop spans 20 amino acids. The J segment lost 3 bases and the V segment lost 3 bases, leaving 18 bases of the junction unmatched. DNA for the CDR3: TGCGCCAGCAGCTCGGGACAGGGGGCGATTACGGCTAGGTGGTACACTGAAGCTTTCTTT. Residues: CASSSGQGAITARWYTEAFF.

The J gene is TRBJ2-7, the V gene TRBV5-1; no clear D gene. TRBJ2-5 matches the DNA end more closely, so the J call is doubtful. This CDR3 has 12 amino acids. In germline, CDR1 is SGHRS, CDR2 YFSETQ. The CDR3 region is CASLGSGETQYF. The CDR3 nucleotides are TGCGCCAGCTTGGGGTCGGGAGAGACCCAGTACTTC.

This clonotype occurred many times. The rearrangement uses TRBV18 and TRBJ2-6, with 8 bases that match TRBD2. The V and J ends lost 4 bases and 2 bases, in that order; junction bases with no gene match: 1. The CDR3 consists of 15 residues. Germline V lookup: CDR1 KGHSH, CDR2 LQKENI. The CDR3 region has the DNA TGTGCCAGCTCACTAGCGGGGACTGGGGCCAACGTCCTGACTTTC. Residues: CASSLAGTGANVLTF.

This chain connects TRBV15 to TRBJ2-7, with D possibly TRBD1 on 5 matching bases. CDR1 and CDR2 from the germline V gene are LNHNV and YYDKDF (reference sequence). The CDR3 spans 14 residues. The V gene lost 5 bases and the J gene lost 2 bases, with 13 bases spanning the gap. The CDR3 DNA reads TGTGCCACCAGCTATAGGGGCCCAACCTACGAGCAGTACTTC. Encoded protein: CATSYRGPTYEQYF.

This clonotype was seen a few times. V and J are TRBV14 and TRBJ2-7; tentatively, D is TRBD2 (7 bases). Trimming removed 4 bases at V and 4 bases at J, with 17 bases between. Germline V lookup: CDR1 SGHDN, CDR2 FVKESK. CDR3 length: 15 amino acids. The CDR3 DNA follows: TGTGCCAGCAGCCCCATAGGAGGGAGGGGGTACGAGCAGTACTTC. This sequence encodes CASSPIGGRGYEQYF.

At least ten counts were recorded for this clonotype. This sequence joins TRBV12-3 or TRBV12-4 and TRBJ1-6, with D maybe TRBD1 (6 bases). The V end lost 0 bases, the J end lost 8 bases, and 14 bases lay between the germline ends. The CDR3 covers 16 residues. The CDR3 loop reads CASSLAGGLTDSPLHF. The CDR3 DNA follows: TGTGCCAGCAGTTTAGCGGGGGGCTTGACTGATTCACCCCTCCACTTT.

This clonotype was found a few times. The rearrangement links TRBV7-9 to TRBJ2-7; maybe TRBD2 (6 bases). Germline V CDR1 and CDR2: SEHNR, FQNEAQ (reference sequence). V was trimmed by 4 bases and J by 6 bases, leaving 19 bases between them. This CDR3 comprises 15 residues. CDR3 sequence reads: CASSWASGLPCEQYF. The CDR3, as DNA: TGTGCCAGCAGCTGGGCCTCGGGACTTCCCTGCGAGCAGTACTTC.

A few counts support this clonotype. The chain couples TRBV5-1 to TRBJ2-7; no clear D gene. The V and J ends lost 4 bases and 5 bases respectively, with 10 bases between them. CDR1 is SGHRS, CDR2 YFSETQ, per germline. The CDR3 loop spans 12 amino acids. The DNA of the CDR3 is TGCGCCAGCAGCCAGGCGGTGGACGAGCAGTACTTC. Protein product: CASSQAVDEQYF.

The chain is built from TRBV6-2 or TRBV6-3 and TRBJ2-1; 8 bases match TRBD2. Germline assignment: CDR1 MNHEY and CDR2 SVGEGT. This CDR3 is 15 amino acids long. V shed 5 bases and J 4 bases; nucleotides not matched to a gene: 7. The CDR3 DNA sequence: TGTGCCAGCAGTCCCGGGGGGGTCGGGTACAATGAGCAGTTCTTC. Protein product: CASSPGGVGYNEQFF.